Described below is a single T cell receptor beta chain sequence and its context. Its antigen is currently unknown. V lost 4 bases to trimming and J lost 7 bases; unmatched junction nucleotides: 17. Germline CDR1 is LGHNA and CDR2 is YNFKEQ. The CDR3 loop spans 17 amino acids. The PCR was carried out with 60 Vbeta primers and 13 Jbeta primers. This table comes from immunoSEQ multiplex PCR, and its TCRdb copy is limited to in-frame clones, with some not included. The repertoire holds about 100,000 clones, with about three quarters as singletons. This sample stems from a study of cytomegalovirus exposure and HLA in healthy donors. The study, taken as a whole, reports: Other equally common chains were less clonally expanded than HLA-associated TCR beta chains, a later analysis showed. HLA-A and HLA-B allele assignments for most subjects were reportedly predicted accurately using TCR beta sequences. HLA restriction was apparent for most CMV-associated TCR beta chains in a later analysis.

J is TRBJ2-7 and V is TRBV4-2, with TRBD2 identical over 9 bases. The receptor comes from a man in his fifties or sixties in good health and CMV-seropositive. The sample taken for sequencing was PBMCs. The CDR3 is CASSLEGLAGGPGEQYF. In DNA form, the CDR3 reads TGTGCCAGCAGCCTTGAGGGACTGGCGGGGGGGCCTGGTGAGCAGTACTTC.